This TCR beta chain was captured by sequencing in a study of shared clonotypes between healthy human individuals. Study-wide background: The study drew on two women and a few men aged 18 to 49 as donors. Findings and limits, study-wide: Rarefaction showed sorted-subset sequencing was incomplete despite large depth.

Details on this clone: Its antigen is currently unknown.

Repertoires were generated with immunoSEQ multiplex PCR, while TCRdb's copy carries only in-frame clones and drops some. The sample consists of over a million clones, around 97% of them appearing once. The sequenced material came from naive CD4+ T cells sorted from blood. Regarding subset: CD45RA+ positively selected. The sequence derives from a man under 40 in good health.

CDR3 protein: CASSGGTGGFYEQFF. The CDR3 DNA sequence: TGTGCCAGCAGCGGCGGGACAGGGGGATTCTATGAGCAGTTCTTC. The chain has TRBV5-4 and TRBJ2-1, with 11 bases fitting TRBD1. The CDR3 loop spans 15 amino acids. V lost 4 bases to trimming and J lost 8 bases; unmatched junction nucleotides: 8. The germline V gene encodes CDR1 SGHNT and CDR2 YYREEE (reference sequence).